The 19 T cell receptor beta chains listed next were all sequenced from one sample in a study of T-cell reconstitution after alpha-beta-depleted transplantation in children. Preparing the TCRbeta library involved the use of unique molecular identifiers. Each CDR3 protein gets one entry after TCRdb re-called the PCR reads with MiXCR. The sample holds some 830,000 distinct CDR3 sequences; about 16% are singletons and the top ten take 5%. The material sequenced was PBMCs, mostly from graft donor cells, taken 360 days after TCRalphabeta/CD19-depleted stem cell transplant. The receptors come from a male patient younger than 18 who had a stem cell transplant for acute lymphoblastic leukemia, so the T cells may come from the graft donor.

This clonotype has just a few counts. V and J are TRBV9 and TRBJ2-3; D not certain. The V gene's germline CDR1 is SGDLS and CDR2 YYNGEE. Trimming removed 0 bases at V and 0 bases at J, with 5 bases between. This CDR3 has 14 amino acids. The CDR3 spells CASSVVSSTDTQYF. CDR3 nucleotides: TGTGCCAGCAGCGTAGTGTCAAGCACAGATACGCAGTATTTT.

The chain combines TRBV4-1 with TRBJ2-1; no definite D call. V was trimmed by 0 bases and J by 0 bases, leaving 9 bases between them. This CDR3 comprises 16 residues. Germline V gene data show CDR1 as MGHRA and CDR2 as YSYEKL. CDR3 DNA: TGCGCCAGCAGCCAAGAAAGGCTACGCTCCTACAATGAGCAGTTCTTC. Translated, it gives CASSQERLRSYNEQFF.

The chain carries TRBV10-3 and TRBJ2-5; D is unresolved. V lost 4 bases, J lost 1 base, and 10 bases lay in between. This CDR3 has 14 residues. CDR1 is ENHRY and CDR2 is SYGVKD in the germline V gene. This CDR3 reads CAISAPGLQETQYF. CDR3 bases: TGTGCCATCAGTGCCCCGGGCCTCCAAGAGACCCAGTACTTC.

The chain links TRBV20-1 to TRBJ2-7; TRBD2 matches at 8 bases. The trim removed 0 bases at V and 3 bases at J, leaving 10 bases unmatched. The CDR3 spans 16 residues. Per the germline V gene, CDR1 is DFQATT and CDR2 is SNEGSKA (reference sequence). CDR3 bases: TGCAGTGCTAGAGAGGAGTGGGGCCTAGCGGGCTACGAGCAGTACTTC. This sequence encodes CSAREEWGLAGYEQYF.

The rearrangement links TRBV4-1 to TRBJ1-6; D is uncertain. V gave up 2 bases and J gave up 9 bases, with 20 bases separating them. CDR3 length: 17 amino acids. Germline-derived CDR1 and CDR2 are MGHRA and YSYEKL. Here the CDR3 reads CASSQLPRPLDSSPLHF. The CDR3 coding sequence is TGCGCCAGCAGCCAACTCCCGCGCCCACTAGATAGTTCACCCCTCCACTTT.

A few counts support this clonotype. This sequence joins TRBV6-4 and TRBJ2-3, with D perhaps matching TRBD2 (6 bases). The germline V gene encodes CDR1 MRHNA and CDR2 SNTAGT. V lost 6 bases and J 1 base, leaving 14 bases between the germline ends. The CDR3 length is 15 residues. In nucleotides, the CDR3 is TGTGCCAGCAGCGGGAGCCCCAGCGGCACAGATACGCAGTATTTT. Its translation is CASSGSPSGTDTQYF.

The chain links TRBV7-9 to TRBJ2-2; D may match TRBD1 or TRBD2 (5 bases each). The CDR3 has 16 amino acids. The germline V gene encodes CDR1 SEHNR and CDR2 FQNEAQ (reference sequence). Trimming took off 6 bases at V and 1 base at J, with 15 bases between the two ends. CDR3 coding DNA: TGTGCCAGCAGTTCCGGGACGCCACGGAACACCGGGGAGCTGTTTTTT. Encoded protein: CASSSGTPRNTGELFF.

The chain carries TRBV5-1 and TRBJ2-7; 10 nucleotides match TRBD1. In germline, CDR1 is SGHRS, CDR2 YFSETQ. V lost 4 bases to trimming and J lost 7 bases; unmatched junction nucleotides: 8. The CDR3 is 14 amino acids. The CDR3 reads CASSVPGQGREQYF. The CDR3 region has the DNA TGCGCCAGCAGCGTGCCGGGACAGGGGAGGGAGCAGTACTTC.

This clonotype was seen a handful of times. The J gene is TRBJ2-1, the V gene TRBV24-1, with a possible D match to TRBD1 (6 bases). The germline V gene has CDR1 KGHDR and CDR2 SFDVKD. Trimming left V 9 bases short and J 6 bases short, with 17 bases between. The CDR3 length is 14 residues. The CDR3 DNA sequence: TGTGCCACCCAGCGATCAGGGGCGCGCAATGAGCAGTTCTTC. It yields the protein CATQRSGARNEQFF.

The sample holds many counts of this clonotype. V usage is TRBV9 and J usage is TRBJ2-1, with 11 bases aligning to TRBD2. There are 14 residues in the CDR3. Germline values: CDR1 SGDLS, CDR2 YYNGEE. V lost 4 bases and J lost 4; bases outside the gene matches: 1. The CDR3: CASSRLAGYNEQFF. For the CDR3, the DNA is TGTGCCAGCAGCCGACTAGCGGGATACAATGAGCAGTTCTTC. The full variable domain, completed using reference TRBV9 and TRBJ2-1, is DSGVTQTPKHLITATGQRVTLRCSPRSGDLSVYWYQQSLDQGLQFLIQYYNGEERAKGNILERFSAQQFPDLHSELNLSSLELGDSALYFCASSRLAGYNEQFFGPGTRLTVL.

This clonotype turned up a few times. The chain combines TRBV11-2 with TRBJ2-2; possibly TRBD1 for D (5 bases). V lost 0 bases and J 6 bases, leaving 14 bases between the germline ends. In germline, CDR1 is SGHAT, CDR2 FQNNGV. CDR3 length: 16 residues. The CDR3 nucleotides are TGTGCCAGCAGCTTAGAGCCCCAGGGCCTACCCGGGGAGCTGTTTTTT. Translating gives CASSLEPQGLPGELFF.

This rearrangement joins TRBV5-1 to TRBJ2-2; 9 bases agree with TRBD1. This CDR3 is built from 16 residues. After removal of 2 bases from V and 4 bases from J, the junction contained 6 bases not matched to a gene. Germline CDR1 and CDR2: SGHRS and YFSETQ. CDR3 sequence reads: CASSLGDRDSTGELFF. DNA for the CDR3: TGCGCCAGCAGCTTAGGGGACAGGGACTCCACCGGGGAGCTGTTTTTT.

This clonotype was counted only a few times. This sequence joins TRBV11-2 and TRBJ2-7, with 10 bases aligning to TRBD2. Unmatched junction bases numbered 3, after V lost 4 bases and J lost 0 bases. The CDR3 is 15 amino acids. Germline CDR1 SGHAT, CDR2 FQNNGV. The CDR3 DNA is TGTGCCAGCAGCTACACTAGCGGGGCCTCCTACGAGCAGTACTTC. Encoded protein: CASSYTSGASYEQYF. The full variable domain, in which reference TRBV11-2 and TRBJ2-7 provide the parts outside the CDR3, is EAGVAQSPRYKIIEKRQSVAFWCNPISGHATLYWYQQILGQGPKLLIQFQNNGVVDDSQLPKDRFSAERLKGVDSTLKIQPAKLEDSAVYLCASSYTSGASYEQYFGPGTRLTVT.

The rearrangement joins TRBV29-1 to TRBJ2-2; D gene unclear. Germline V gene data show CDR1 as SQVTM and CDR2 as ANQGSEA. The CDR3 runs 15 residues. V lost 3 bases to trimming and J lost 0 bases, with 11 bases between them. The chain's CDR3 is CSVENGISNTGELFF. The DNA of the CDR3 is TGCAGCGTTGAGAATGGGATTTCGAACACCGGGGAGCTGTTTTTT.

The table lists this clonotype with a few counts. This chain connects TRBV9 to TRBJ2-1; TRBD2 matches 8 bases. The V gene end was trimmed by 4 bases and the J gene end by 4 bases; junction bases not matched to a gene: 13. The CDR3 spans 17 residues. Germline V CDR1 and CDR2: SGDLS, YYNGEE. CDR3 bases: TGTGCCAGCAGCTTTACCTTGACCGGGACTAGGTACAATGAGCAGTTCTTC. This sequence encodes CASSFTLTGTRYNEQFF.

This clonotype was recorded a few times. The rearrangement joins TRBV4-2 to TRBJ2-1; possibly TRBD1 for D (5 bases). CDR1 and CDR2 (germline): LGHNA, YNFKEQ. This CDR3 spans 19 amino acids. Trimming stripped 1 base from V and 3 bases from J, with 22 bases between. This CDR3 reads CASSQARSRGAADYNEQFF. The CDR3 region has the DNA TGTGCCAGCAGCCAAGCTCGGTCCCGTGGGGCGGCAGACTACAATGAGCAGTTCTTC.

This chain links TRBV28 with TRBJ1-1; the D is unclear. Germline V gene lookup returns CDR1 MDHEN and CDR2 SYDVKM. V was clipped by 3 bases and J by 4 bases, with 12 bases between them. This CDR3 region has 14 residues. CDR3 in DNA: TGTGCCAGCAGTTTGGGGTCAGGTCGCACTGAAGCTTTCTTT. It yields the protein CASSLGSGRTEAFF.

This clonotype has just a few counts. CDR3 region: CASSPGLAEAYEQYF. DNA for the CDR3: TGTGCCAGCAGCCCCGGACTAGCGGAAGCCTACGAGCAGTACTTC. The chain employs TRBV3-1 and TRBJ2-7, with 10 nucleotides matching TRBD2. The V and J ends lost 4 bases and 2 bases, in that order; junction bases with no gene match: 5. This CDR3 is built from 15 residues. Germline V gene sequence: CDR1 LGHDT, CDR2 YNNKEL (reference sequence).

This clonotype was counted a few times. This CDR3 reads CAIADGSYNSPLHF. Written as DNA, the CDR3 is TGTGCCATCGCCGACGGATCCTATAATTCACCCCTCCACTTT. The rearrangement joins TRBV12-3 or TRBV12-4 to TRBJ1-6, with D hard to call. This CDR3 comprises 14 residues. Trimming pared 10 bases from V and 1 base from J, leaving 11 bases between.